These 8 T cell receptor beta chains came from one sample sequenced in a study of regulatory T cells in long-lasting Graves disease. The time point denotes: persistent/refractory GD, antithyroid drugs over 5 years with positive TRAb. There was RNA extracted from PBMCs, and the TCR library was made from it. CDR3-region Arm-PCR and iRepertoire HTBI primers produced the TCR beta libraries. TCRdb reanalysed the multiplex PCR reads using MiXCR and keeps one entry per CDR3 protein. The data hold about 470,000 distinct CDR3 sequences, with more than 20% observed a single time. This material consisted of peripheral blood mononuclear cells (PBMCs), taken when the disease was refractory, from a patient treated with antithyroid drugs. Source of these receptors: a female donor with Graves disease.

This chain joins TRBV20-1 and TRBJ1-1; D remains unclear. Germline CDR1 reads DFQATT; CDR2 reads SNEGSKA (reference sequence). V was shortened by 3 bases and J by 3 bases, with 14 bases between the two germline ends. The CDR3 totals 14 residues. This CDR3 reads CSASRVTEYTEAFF. The CDR3 nucleotides are TGCAGTGCTAGTAGAGTTACGGAGTACACTGAAGCTTTCTTT.

The sample holds a few counts of this clonotype. The CDR3: CASGRDTHYEQYF. CDR3 sequence (DNA): TGTGCCAGCGGTCGGGACACGCACTACGAGCAGTACTTC. The chain links TRBV7-9 to TRBJ2-7, with D possibly being TRBD1 (6 bases). The V gene's germline CDR1 is SEHNR and CDR2 FQNEAQ (reference sequence). Trimming removed 8 bases at V and 3 bases at J, with 14 bases between. CDR3 length: 13 residues.

This clonotype was seen many times. The V gene is TRBV7-2, the J gene TRBJ1-1; perhaps TRBD1 as D (6 bases). V was trimmed by 6 bases and J by 6 bases, leaving 23 bases between them. This CDR3 spans 16 amino acids. CDR1 is SGHTA, CDR2 FQGNSA, per germline. This CDR3 is CASSKEGGIRFAEAFF. CDR3 DNA: TGTGCCAGCAGTAAAGAAGGGGGAATCAGGTTCGCTGAAGCTTTCTTT.

This clonotype showed up just a few times. J is TRBJ1-1 and V is TRBV7-9, with unresolved D. The germline V gene has CDR1 SEHNR and CDR2 FQNEAQ (reference sequence). Trimming removed 7 bases at V and 0 bases at J, with 9 bases between. This CDR3 is 13 amino acids long. The CDR3 loop is CASTGQLNTEAFF. DNA of the CDR3: TGTGCCAGCACCGGGCAGCTGAACACTGAAGCTTTCTTT.

In its sample, this clonotype was seen many times. V and J are TRBV7-8 and TRBJ2-7, with 7 nucleotides matching TRBD2. CDR1 SGHVS and CDR2 FQNEAQ come from the germline V gene. The CDR3 spans 16 residues. Trimming at V came to 1 base and at J to 6 bases, leaving 12 bases not matched to a gene. The CDR3 sequence: CASSLVRTRISGEQYF. The CDR3 DNA is TGTGCCAGCAGCTTAGTCCGGACTAGAATCTCAGGCGAGCAGTACTTC.

This clonotype was observed at least ten times. J is TRBJ2-6 and V is TRBV28, with D perhaps matching TRBD1 (5 bases). Germline values: CDR1 MDHEN, CDR2 SYDVKM. V was trimmed by 8 bases and J by 2 bases, leaving 10 bases between them. The CDR3 extends over 14 amino acids. CDR3 amino acids: CASQGYTGANVLTF. The CDR3 DNA reads TGTGCCAGCCAGGGTTATACTGGGGCCAACGTCCTGACTTTC. Looking up the rest from reference TRBV28 and TRBJ2-6 gives the full variable domain: DVKVTQSSRYLVKRTGEKVFLECVQDMDHENMFWYRQDPGLGLRLIYFSYDVKMKEKGDIPEGYSVSREKKERFSLILESASTNQTSMYLCASQGYTGANVLTFGAGSRLTVL.

The rearrangement links TRBV10-1 to TRBJ2-7, with 8 nucleotides matching TRBD1. Germline assignment: CDR1 WNHNN and CDR2 SYGVQD (reference sequence). CDR3 length: 12 residues. V was pared by 11 bases and J by 5 bases, with 8 bases of the junction left unmatched. The CDR3 loop reads CAYEDRAHEQYF. CDR3 sequence (DNA): TGCGCCTACGAGGACAGGGCCCACGAGCAGTACTTC.

The chain combines TRBV9 with TRBJ2-7; TRBD1 is a possible D gene (5 bases). Trimming shortened V by 0 bases and J by 5 bases, and 15 bases separated the two germline ends. The CDR3 is made up of 15 amino acids. Looked up from germline, CDR1 is SGDLS and CDR2 is YYNGEE. CDR3: CASSVGSQGVNEQYF. The CDR3 DNA reads TGTGCCAGCAGCGTAGGTAGCCAGGGTGTCAACGAGCAGTACTTC.